This T cell receptor beta chain is from a study of blood T cell repertoires in COVID-19. Study as a whole: Researchers got acute and convalescent COVID-19 samples from the United States, Italy and Spain. T cells, B-cell-depleted T cells, or PBMCs provided the cDNA or gDNA that served as material.

Original analysis: From reference gene primer amplification, estimates of nucleated cell counts were derived. Sequencing was performed with immunoSEQ multiplex PCR; in TCRdb, only in-frame clones are kept and a portion is missing. Clone size and V and J calls were adopted from that table, with D and trimming inferred from the DNA. The sample carries about 250,000 clones, roughly 80% recorded once. The sequence came from an elderly man with acute or convalescent COVID-19. The sample comprised peripheral blood.

This CDR3 is CASSRQVRADEQYF. CDR3 coding DNA: TGTGCCAGCAGCAGACAGGTCCGAGCGGACGAGCAGTACTTC. The chain uses TRBV7-8 and TRBJ2-7; TRBD1 might be the D (6 bases). There are 14 residues in the CDR3. Trimming pared 5 bases from V and 5 bases from J, leaving 16 bases between. Germline V CDR1 and CDR2: SGHVS, FQNEAQ.